This TCR beta chain came from a study of blood T cells in healthy people across ages. Study details: Template switching picked up about one barcoded beta molecule for each two T cells.

Overall study results and limits: Estimated diversity across one million T cells was deemed an underestimate. A roughly linear fall in TCR beta diversity per million T cells was seen with increasing age. No conclusive comparison of naive versus antigen-experienced cells was possible with unsorted PBMCs.

The CDR3 length is 17 residues. V gave up 0 bases and J gave up 4 bases; unmatched junction bases: 7. Germline assignment: CDR1 SGHDN and CDR2 FVKESK. With a J-beta primer mix and a sample-barcoded 5' primer, a second PCR ran 7 to 11 cycles. TCRdb processed the 5' RACE reads anew with MiXCR; each CDR3 protein has one entry. Of 700,000 or so distinct CDR3 sequences listed, over 20% are singletons. This clonotype was seen a few times. The antigen remains unidentified. This chain joins TRBV14 and TRBJ2-4, with 9 bases fitting TRBD1. This TCR came from a man in his sixties or seventies in good health. Sequenced: blood. DNA of the CDR3: TGTGCCAGCAGCCAAGATCTTTTGGGACAGGGAAAAAACATTCAGTACTTC. This codes for CASSQDLLGQGKNIQYF.